This T cell receptor beta chain was sequenced in a study of identical twins. The CDR3 runs to 13 residues. Trimming shortened V by 1 base and J by 4 bases, and 7 bases separated the two germline ends. Germline V gene sequence: CDR1 DFQATT, CDR2 SNEGSKA (reference sequence). MiXCR, applied by TCRdb to the 5' RACE reads, yields one record per CDR3 protein. The profile shows roughly 720,000 distinct CDR3 sequences, over 15% of them singletons. These data were likewise used in another study, on T cells expressing NK-cell markers. That study adds: In the group of eight sequenced donors, seven were HCMV-seropositive and one was seronegative.

The clonotype was recovered from a woman between 18 and 29 years old in good health. Material: PBMCs. The rearrangement uses TRBV20-1 and TRBJ1-4, with D unclear. The CDR3 DNA reads as TGCAGTGCTAGAGGGGTCGGTAATGAAAAACTGTTTTTT. Translation gives CSARGVGNEKLFF.